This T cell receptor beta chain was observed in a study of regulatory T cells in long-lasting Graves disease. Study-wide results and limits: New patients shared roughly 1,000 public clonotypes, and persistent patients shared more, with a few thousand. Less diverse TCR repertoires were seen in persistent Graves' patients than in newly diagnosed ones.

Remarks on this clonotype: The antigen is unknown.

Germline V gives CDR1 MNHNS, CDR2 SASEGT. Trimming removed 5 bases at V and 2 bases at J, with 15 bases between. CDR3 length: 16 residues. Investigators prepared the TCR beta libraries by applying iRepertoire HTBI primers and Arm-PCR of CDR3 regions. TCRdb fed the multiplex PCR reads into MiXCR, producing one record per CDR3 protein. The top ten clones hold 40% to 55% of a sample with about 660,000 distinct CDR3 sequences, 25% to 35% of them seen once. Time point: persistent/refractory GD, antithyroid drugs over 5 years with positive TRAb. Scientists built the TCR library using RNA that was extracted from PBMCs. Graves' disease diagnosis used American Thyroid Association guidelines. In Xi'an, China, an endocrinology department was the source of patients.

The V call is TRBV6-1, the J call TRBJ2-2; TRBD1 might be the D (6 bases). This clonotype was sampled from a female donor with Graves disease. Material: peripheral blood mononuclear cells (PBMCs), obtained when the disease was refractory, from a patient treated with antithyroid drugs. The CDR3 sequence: CASSTTGLPNTGELFF. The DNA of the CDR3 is TGTGCCAGCAGTACGACAGGACTTCCTAACACCGGGGAGCTGTTTTTT.